Listed below are T cell receptor beta chains from one sample, sequenced in a study of early T cells in non-severe SARS-CoV-2 infection. TCRdb itself ran the 5' RACE reads through MiXCR, one entry per CDR3 protein. This table holds 15,000 to 20,000 distinct CDR3 sequences, about 4.8% found once. Material for sequencing was whole blood. The source is an adult who was a healthcare worker with PCR-confirmed SARS-CoV-2 infection or an uninfected control (not recorded which). Each CDR3 is given with its conserved first and last residue. A D gene is named only where the DNA matches it firmly. Not every row has a clone size; where given, it reads once, few, many or a size class.

>-|TRBJ2-1|many|TRBV7-9
CASSPQPTRKWDEQFF
TGTGCCAGCAGCCCACAACCTACTAGAAAGTGGGATGAGCAGTTCTTC
>-|TRBJ2-2|many|TRBV11-2
CASSLLLAANTGELFF
TGTGCCAGCAGCTTATTGTTAGCGGCCAACACCGGGGAGCTGTTTTTT
>-|TRBJ1-1|-|TRBV27
CASSIQGWAEAFF
TGTGCCAGCAGTATTCAGGGGTGGGCTGAAGCTTTCTTT
>TRBD2|TRBJ2-1|many|TRBV28
CASSRILPGLASDEQFF
TGTGCCAGCAGCCGAATTCTACCGGGACTAGCGTCGGATGAGCAGTTCTTC
>-|TRBJ2-1|-|TRBV6-5
CASSQRQNNEQFF
TGTGCCAGCAGTCAACGACAGAACAATGAGCAGTTCTTC
>TRBD2|TRBJ2-5|many|TRBV9
CASSVAGGPGETQYF
TGTGCCAGCAGCGTGGCGGGAGGGCCCGGGGAGACCCAGTACTTC
>TRBD1|TRBJ1-1|few|TRBV3-1
CASSQGTAMNTEAFF
TGTGCCAGCAGCCAGGGGACAGCCATGAACACTGAAGCTTTCTTT
>-|TRBJ2-3|medium-sized|TRBV7-9
CASSLGLSPKYRTDTQYF
TGTGCCAGCAGCTTAGGGTTATCGCCCAAGTACCGCACAGATACGCAGTATTTT
>-|TRBJ2-3|many|TRBV11-3
CASSSRGTSTDTQYF
TGTGCCAGCAGCTCAAGGGGGACTAGCACAGATACGCAGTATTTT
>-|TRBJ2-2|few|TRBV20-1
CSVPSPAGTGELFF
TGCAGTGTTCCCTCGCCCGCGGGGACCGGGGAGCTGTTTTTT
>-|TRBJ2-1|medium-sized|TRBV20-1
CSATLSLNEQFF
TGCAGTGCTACTCTATCTCTGAATGAGCAGTTCTTC
>-|TRBJ2-1|many|TRBV11-2
CASSLDFGSYNEQFF
TGTGCCAGCAGCTTAGATTTCGGCTCCTACAATGAGCAGTTCTTC
>-|TRBJ2-1|many|TRBV29-1
CSAEGLVSYNEQFF
TGCAGCGCTGAGGGGCTAGTCTCCTACAATGAGCAGTTCTTC
>-|TRBJ2-3|-|TRBV14
CASSAGFPGVRDTQYF
TGTGCCAGCAGCGCCGGGTTCCCTGGAGTCAGAGATACGCAGTATTTT